This T cell receptor (beta chain) was observed in a study of Graves' ophthalmopathy and Graves' hyperthyroidism. This clonotype has at least ten counts. For repertoire sequencing, the TCR beta CDR3 regions were amplified from RNA transcripts. Investigators did first-round RT-PCR with HTBI primers, then second-round multiplex PCR. TCRdb used MiXCR to reprocess the multiplex PCR reads, holding one entry per CDR3 protein. Of about 620,000 distinct CDR3 sequences in the sample, 22% were seen once. This clonotype was obtained from a woman aged 18-35 years with stable Graves' hyperthyroidism. Some clones in this sample may be carry-over from other donors' samples. The sequencing sample was made of peripheral blood.

For the CDR3, the DNA is TGCGCCAGCAGCCAGGGCGGCGGTTCCCAAGAGACCCAGTACTTC. This sequence encodes CASSQGGGSQETQYF. The V and J genes are TRBV4-1 and TRBJ2-5, with D hard to call. The germline V and J ends were trimmed by 3 bases and 1 base, with 12 bases remaining between them. Per germline, CDR1 MGHRA and CDR2 YSYEKL. The CDR3 has 15 residues.